This passage covers 27 T cell receptor beta chains from one sample sequenced in a study of T cell responses to AZD1222 COVID-19 vaccine. The table came from immunoSEQ multiplex PCR; TCRdb's copy has only in-frame clones and leaves some out. In the table there are 45,000 to 60,000 clones, 75% to 90% of which are singletons. Specimen: peripheral blood, collected on day 0 of AZD1222 vaccination. These receptors were collected from an adult in good health.

The J gene is TRBJ1-1, the V gene TRBV4-1, with 7 positions matching TRBD1. The V gene's germline CDR1 is MGHRA and CDR2 YSYEKL. V lost 2 bases, J lost 4 bases, and 7 bases stayed unmatched. The CDR3 length is 15 residues. The CDR3 sequence: CASSQPNRGSTEAFF. The CDR3 coding sequence is TGCGCCAGCAGCCAACCAAACAGGGGAAGCACTGAAGCTTTCTTT.

This chain joins TRBV3-1 (or the pseudogene TRBV3-2) and TRBJ2-1, with 8 bases aligning to TRBD2. CDR1 is LGHDT and CDR2 is YNNKEL in the germline V gene (reference sequence). Trimming took 0 bases from V and 13 from J; bases not matched to a gene: 8. This CDR3 is 14 amino acids long. The CDR3: CASSQDEAGVGQFF. The CDR3 DNA reads as TGTGCCAGCAGCCAAGATGAAGCGGGAGTGGGTCAGTTCTTC.

This chain links TRBV28 with TRBJ1-2, with D possibly being TRBD1 (5 bases). This CDR3 spans 15 amino acids. V gave up 5 bases and J gave up 7 bases, with 20 bases separating them. Germline V gene data show CDR1 as MDHEN and CDR2 as SYDVKM. DNA for the CDR3: TGTGCCAGCAGTGCTGAACCGGGACCTCGGCGTGGCTACACCTTC. Translating gives CASSAEPGPRRGYTF.

By frequency in the sample, this clone is medium-sized (0.01 to 0.1%). The V and J genes are TRBV11-3 and TRBJ2-6, with a tentative D call TRBD1 (7 bases). Germline V gene data show CDR1 as SGHNT and CDR2 as YENEEA. CDR3 size: 15 residues. V lost 5 bases to trimming and J lost 2 bases, with 10 bases between them. The CDR3 DNA reads TGTGCCAGCAGCCCAGGGGGGACTGGGGCCAACGTCCTGACTTTC. It codes for CASSPGGTGANVLTF.

The J gene is TRBJ2-2, the V gene TRBV27; D unclear. The germline V and J ends were trimmed by 6 bases and 4 bases, with 6 bases remaining between them. The CDR3 has 12 amino acids. CDR1 and CDR2 from the germline V gene are MNHEY and SMNVEV (reference sequence). The CDR3 region has the DNA TGTGCCAGCAGAATGAGCACCGGGGAGCTGTTTTTT. Translating it yields CASRMSTGELFF.

The chain is built from TRBV27 and TRBJ1-5; possibly TRBD1 for D (6 bases). The CDR3 extends over 15 amino acids. V was pared by 3 bases and J by 1 base, with 10 bases between. Looked up from germline, CDR1 is MNHEY and CDR2 is SMNVEV (reference sequence). The DNA for the CDR3 is TGTGCCAGCAGTTTCGCGGGGGCCAGCAATCAGCCCCAGCATTTT. Translating it yields CASSFAGASNQPQHF.

This sequence joins TRBV28 and TRBJ2-5, with 8 bases that match TRBD2. The J segment lost 9 bases and the V segment lost 6 bases, leaving 24 bases of the junction unmatched. The CDR3 consists of 18 residues. Germline CDR1 reads MDHEN; CDR2 reads SYDVKM. The CDR3 nucleotides are TGTGCCAGCAGCATACCCCCGGCTAGCGGGCCACCCCGCCGGGCCCAGTACTTC. It codes for CASSIPPASGPPRRAQYF.

The chain couples TRBV6-5 to TRBJ1-1; no clear D gene. The germline V gene encodes CDR1 MNHEY and CDR2 SVGAGI. The CDR3 runs 13 residues. The CDR3 DNA is TGTGCAACGAGGGCAGGCAAGAGGACTGAAGCTTTCTTT. It translates to CATRAGKRTEAFF.

The gene calls are TRBV7-2 and TRBJ1-5; 8 bases map to TRBD1. J gave up 6 bases and V 2 bases, and 12 bases lay outside the gene matches. The CDR3 contains 17 residues. Germline V lookup: CDR1 SGHTA, CDR2 FQGNSA. This CDR3 is CASSLLGQGTSVQPQHF. For the CDR3, the DNA is TGTGCCAGCAGCTTACTTGGACAGGGTACTTCGGTTCAGCCCCAGCATTTT.

The V gene is TRBV7-9, the J gene TRBJ1-4; 10 bases fit TRBD1. The J segment lost 8 bases and the V segment lost 2 bases, leaving 14 bases of the junction unmatched. The CDR3 spans 18 residues. Germline loops: CDR1 SEHNR, CDR2 FQNEAQ (reference sequence). DNA for the CDR3: TGTGCCAGCAGCTTACGAGCCCTCTCCGGACAGGGGGGAGAAAAACTGTTTTTT. As protein: CASSLRALSGQGGEKLFF. Based on the CDR3 plus reference TRBV7-9 and TRBJ1-4, the full variable domain is DTGVSQNPRHKITKRGQNVTFRCDPISEHNRLYWYRQTLGQGPEFLTYFQNEAQLEKSRLLSDRFSAERPKGSFSTLEIQRTEQGDSAMYLCASSLRALSGQGGEKLFFGSGTQLSVL.

V gene TRBV21-1 combines with J gene TRBJ1-1. TRBV21-1 is a listed pseudogene. This CDR3 is built from 14 residues. The CDR3: CASSPRTSHTEAFF. In DNA, the CDR3 is TGTGCCAGCAGCCCTCGGACTTCGCACACTGAAGCTTTCTTT.

The chain carries TRBV9 and TRBJ2-5; unclear D gene. Per the germline V gene, CDR1 is SGDLS and CDR2 is YYNGEE. The V gene lost 0 bases and the J gene lost 2 bases, with 8 bases spanning the gap. This CDR3 is built from 14 residues. CDR3 loop: CASSVGAAQETQYF. DNA of the CDR3: TGTGCCAGCAGCGTAGGTGCAGCACAAGAGACCCAGTACTTC. The whole variable domain, remainder taken from reference TRBV9 and TRBJ2-5, is DSGVTQTPKHLITATGQRVTLRCSPRSGDLSVYWYQQSLDQGLQFLIQYYNGEERAKGNILERFSAQQFPDLHSELNLSSLELGDSALYFCASSVGAAQETQYFGPGTRLLVL.

V is TRBV18 and J is TRBJ1-1; tentatively, D is TRBD1 (6 bases). Between the trimmed V and J ends, which lost 3 bases and 5 bases, there was a span of 16 bases. The V gene's germline CDR1 is KGHSH and CDR2 LQKENI. The CDR3 length is 15 residues. CDR3 bases: TGTGCCAGCTCACCGGGGAGAGGGGGTAGGACTGAAGCTTTCTTT. Protein: CASSPGRGGRTEAFF.

This chain links TRBV20-1 with TRBJ2-1, with TRBD2 identical over 10 bases. The CDR3 sequence is 16 residues long. The V and J ends lost 3 bases and 5 bases, in that order; junction bases with no gene match: 10. Looked up from germline, CDR1 is DFQATT and CDR2 is SNEGSKA (reference sequence). Here the CDR3 DNA reads TGCAGTGCTAGTCGCTTATTGCTAGCGGGAGACAATGAGCAGTTCTTC. It is translated as CSASRLLLAGDNEQFF.

The chain combines TRBV3-1 (or the pseudogene TRBV3-2) with TRBJ1-2, with D unresolved. This CDR3 is built from 13 residues. The V end was cut by 3 bases, the J end by 3 bases, with 8 bases between. Germline V gene lookup returns CDR1 LGHDT and CDR2 YNNKEL (reference sequence). CDR3: CASSHRADYGYTF. The DNA of the CDR3 is TGTGCCAGCAGCCACCGGGCGGACTATGGCTACACCTTC.

V usage is TRBV3-1 (or the pseudogene TRBV3-2) and J usage is TRBJ2-5; 7 positions agree with TRBD2. Germline V gives CDR1 LGHDT, CDR2 YNNKEL (reference sequence). J lost 1 base, V lost 1 base, and 9 bases had no gene match. The CDR3 spans 17 residues. CDR3 coding DNA: TGTGCCAGCAGCCAAGGAGGCGGGAGCTTCTTCCAAGAGACCCAGTACTTC. Translated: CASSQGGGSFFQETQYF.

The chain employs TRBV27 and TRBJ2-7; D gene uncertain. CDR1 is MNHEY, CDR2 SMNVEV, per germline (reference sequence). CDR3 length: 12 amino acids. The V end lost 6 bases, the J end lost 7 bases, and 13 bases lay between the germline ends. In nucleotides, the CDR3 is TGTGCCAGCAGCCGACCCCTGGGAGAGCAGTACTTC. It translates to CASSRPLGEQYF.

J is TRBJ1-1 and V is TRBV14, with D possibly being TRBD1 (5 bases). Trimming removed 6 bases at V and 0 bases at J, with 8 bases between. From germline, CDR1 is SGHDN and CDR2 FVKESK. The CDR3 extends over 13 amino acids. For the CDR3, the DNA is TGTGCCAGCAGGGGGGGGGTGAACACTGAAGCTTTCTTT. Amino acid sequence: CASRGGVNTEAFF.

This clone was observed once. This CDR3 is CASSPSGGGGGYEQYF. CDR3 sequence (DNA): TGTGCCAGCAGCCCCAGTGGAGGGGGCGGAGGCTACGAGCAGTACTTC. The chain links TRBV9 to TRBJ2-7; D perhaps matches TRBD1 (7 bases). The CDR3 totals 16 residues. V was pared by 4 bases and J by 3 bases, with 20 bases between. The germline V gene has CDR1 SGDLS and CDR2 YYNGEE.

The rearrangement links TRBV19 to TRBJ2-1, with TRBD2 matching over 9 bases. The CDR3 totals 17 residues. V lost 9 bases to trimming and J lost 5 bases; unmatched junction nucleotides: 17. The V gene's germline CDR1 is LNHDA and CDR2 SQIVND (reference sequence). CDR3 bases: TGTGCCAGCTTTAGCTCTCAGGCGGGAGGGCCTAACAATGAGCAGTTCTTC. It encodes CASFSSQAGGPNNEQFF. Full variable domain (outside the CDR3, taken from reference TRBV19 and TRBJ2-1): DGGITQSPKYLFRKEGQNVTLSCEQNLNHDAMYWYRQDPGQGLRLIYYSQIVNDFQKGDIAEGYSVSREKKESFPLTVTSAQKNPTAFYLCASFSSQAGGPNNEQFFGPGTRLTVL.

The chain recombines TRBV6-5 with TRBJ2-1; D is perhaps TRBD1 (6 bases). The CDR3 is 15 amino acids. Looked up from germline, CDR1 is MNHEY and CDR2 is SVGAGI. Trimming removed 2 bases at V and 0 bases at J, with 8 bases between. The CDR3 coding sequence is TGTGCCAGCAGTTACGAGGGACACTCCTACAATGAGCAGTTCTTC. Its protein product is CASSYEGHSYNEQFF.

This clone was seen only once. The gene calls are TRBV7-9 and TRBJ2-5, with TRBD2 matching over 14 bases. The CDR3 contains 17 residues. Per germline, CDR1 SEHNR and CDR2 FQNEAQ (reference sequence). V lost 4 bases, J lost 5 bases, and 9 bases stayed unmatched. CDR3 loop: CASSWPTWTSGRETQYF. The CDR3 bases are TGTGCCAGCAGCTGGCCGACCTGGACTAGCGGGAGGGAGACCCAGTACTTC.

The CDR3 nucleotides are TGTGCCAGCAGCTTAAAAGGGGTAGGGGGCGGACTAGGGCTACCAGATACGCAGTATTTT. As protein: CASSLKGVGGGLGLPDTQYF. This chain joins TRBV7-3 and TRBJ2-3; D is perhaps TRBD1 or TRBD2 (7 bases each). The length of the CDR3 is 20 residues. In germline, CDR1 is SGHTA, CDR2 FQGTGA. V was clipped by 1 base and J by 4 bases, with 27 bases between them. Full variable domain (remainder filled in from reference TRBV7-3 and TRBJ2-3): GAGVSQTPSNKVTEKGKYVELRCDPISGHTALYWYRQSLGQGPEFLIYFQGTGAADDSGLPNDRFFAVRPEGSVSTLKIQRTERGDSAVYLCASSLKGVGGGLGLPDTQYFGPGTRLTVL.

This chain joins TRBV19 and TRBJ2-3; D is uncertain. V lost 4 bases and J lost 5, with 16 bases in between. The CDR3 covers 15 residues. Germline values: CDR1 LNHDA, CDR2 SQIVND (reference sequence). CDR3 sequence reads: CASSSYGSSGDTQYF. The CDR3 nucleotides read TGTGCCAGTAGTAGTTACGGAAGCTCAGGAGATACGCAGTATTTT.

This chain joins TRBV19 and TRBJ2-7; maybe TRBD1 (5 bases). The CDR3 totals 13 residues. CDR1 LNHDA and CDR2 SQIVND come from the germline V gene (reference sequence). V was shortened by 1 base and J by 5 bases, with 9 bases between the two germline ends. The DNA of the CDR3 is TGTGCCAGTAGTATAGGGACATGGAACGAGCAGTACTTC. Encoded protein: CASSIGTWNEQYF.

The chain couples TRBV2 to TRBJ2-7; TRBD2 matches at 10 bases. The CDR3 totals 16 residues. Trimming removed 3 bases from V and 0 bases from J; junction bases left unmatched: 5. Germline V CDR1 and CDR2: SNHLY, FYNNEI. As DNA, the CDR3 is TGTGCCAGCAGTGACGATAGCGGGAGGAACTCCTACGAGCAGTACTTC. Protein: CASSDDSGRNSYEQYF.

The V and J genes are TRBV2 and TRBJ1-1, with D unclear. The CDR3 sequence is 12 residues long. The germline CDR1 and CDR2 sequences are SNHLY and FYNNEI. Trimming took off 7 bases at V and 7 bases at J, with 13 bases between the two ends. DNA of the CDR3: TGTGCCAGCAATTTTGTGCTAGGTGAAGCTTTCTTT. It is translated as CASNFVLGEAFF.